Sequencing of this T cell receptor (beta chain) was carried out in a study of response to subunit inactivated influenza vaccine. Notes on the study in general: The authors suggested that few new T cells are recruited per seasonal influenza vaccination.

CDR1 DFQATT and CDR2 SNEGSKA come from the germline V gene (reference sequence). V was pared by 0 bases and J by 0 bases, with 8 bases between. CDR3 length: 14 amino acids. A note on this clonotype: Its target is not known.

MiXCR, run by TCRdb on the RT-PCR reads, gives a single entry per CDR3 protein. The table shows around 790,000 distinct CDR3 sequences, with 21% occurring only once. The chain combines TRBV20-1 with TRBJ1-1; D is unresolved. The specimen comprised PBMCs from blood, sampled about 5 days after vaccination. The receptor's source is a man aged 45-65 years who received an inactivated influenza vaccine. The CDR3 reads CSARDLKMNTEAFF. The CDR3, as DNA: TGCAGTGCTAGAGATTTGAAGATGAACACTGAAGCTTTCTTT.